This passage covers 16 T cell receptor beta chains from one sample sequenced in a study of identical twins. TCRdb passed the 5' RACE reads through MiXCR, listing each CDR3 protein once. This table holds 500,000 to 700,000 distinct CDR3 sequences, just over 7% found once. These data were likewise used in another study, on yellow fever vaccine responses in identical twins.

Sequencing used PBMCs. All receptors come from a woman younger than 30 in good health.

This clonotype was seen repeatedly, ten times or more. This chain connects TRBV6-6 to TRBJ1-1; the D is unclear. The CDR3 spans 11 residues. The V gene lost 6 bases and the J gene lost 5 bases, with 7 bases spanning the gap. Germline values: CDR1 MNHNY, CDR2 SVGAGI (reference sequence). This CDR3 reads CASRGGTEAFF. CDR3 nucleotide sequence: TGTGCCAGCAGGGGCGGAACTGAAGCTTTCTTT.

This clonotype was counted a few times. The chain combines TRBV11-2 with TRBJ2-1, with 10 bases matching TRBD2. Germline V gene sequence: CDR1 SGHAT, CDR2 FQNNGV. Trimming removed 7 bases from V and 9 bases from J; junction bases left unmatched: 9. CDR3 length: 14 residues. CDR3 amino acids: CASTRSAGGVEQFF. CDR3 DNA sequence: TGTGCCAGCACCAGATCAGCGGGGGGGGTTGAGCAGTTCTTC.

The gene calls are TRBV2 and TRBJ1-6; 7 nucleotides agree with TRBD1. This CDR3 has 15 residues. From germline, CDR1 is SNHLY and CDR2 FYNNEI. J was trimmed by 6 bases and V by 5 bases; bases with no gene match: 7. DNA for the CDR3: TGTGCCAGCAGTCAACAGGGGTCGGGTAATTCACCCCTCCACTTT. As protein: CASSQQGSGNSPLHF.

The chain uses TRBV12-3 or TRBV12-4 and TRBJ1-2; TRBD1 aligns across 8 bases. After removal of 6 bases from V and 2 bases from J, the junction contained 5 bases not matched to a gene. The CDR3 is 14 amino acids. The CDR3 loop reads CASRKTGVNYGYTF. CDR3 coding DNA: TGTGCCAGCAGAAAGACAGGGGTCAACTATGGCTACACCTTC.

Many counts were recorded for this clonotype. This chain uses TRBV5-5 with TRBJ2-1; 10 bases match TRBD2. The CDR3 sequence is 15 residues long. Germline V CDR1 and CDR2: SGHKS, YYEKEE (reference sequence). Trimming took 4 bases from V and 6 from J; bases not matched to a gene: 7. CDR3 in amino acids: CASSNSGGLGNEQFF. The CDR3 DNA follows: TGTGCCAGCAGCAATAGCGGGGGGCTCGGCAATGAGCAGTTCTTC.

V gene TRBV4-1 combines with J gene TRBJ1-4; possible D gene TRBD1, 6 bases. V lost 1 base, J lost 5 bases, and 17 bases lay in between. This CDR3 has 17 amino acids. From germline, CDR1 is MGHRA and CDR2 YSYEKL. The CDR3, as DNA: TGCGCCAGCAGCCAAGTCGGAAGGACAGTGTTAAATGAAAAACTGTTTTTT. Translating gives CASSQVGRTVLNEKLFF.

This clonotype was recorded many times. The CDR3 loop reads CASSPGTGPHNYGYTF. DNA for the CDR3: TGCGCCAGCAGCCCTGGGACAGGGCCCCATAACTATGGCTACACCTTC. This rearrangement joins TRBV5-1 to TRBJ1-2; TRBD1 matches 9 bases. V shed 4 bases and J 1 base; nucleotides not matched to a gene: 8. The CDR3 runs to 16 residues. Germline assignment: CDR1 SGHRS and CDR2 YFSETQ. Full variable domain (missing parts from reference TRBV5-1 and TRBJ1-2): KAGVTQTPRYLIKTRGQQVTLSCSPISGHRSVSWYQQTPGQGLQFLFEYFSETQRNKGNFPGRFSGRQFSNSRSEMNVSTLELGDSALYLCASSPGTGPHNYGYTFGSGTRLTVV.

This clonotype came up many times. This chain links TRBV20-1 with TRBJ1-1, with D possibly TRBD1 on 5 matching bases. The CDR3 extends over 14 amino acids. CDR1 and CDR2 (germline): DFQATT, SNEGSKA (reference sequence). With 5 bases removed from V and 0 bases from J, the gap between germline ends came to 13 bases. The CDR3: CSARGGSMNTEAFF. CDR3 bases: TGCAGTGCTCGCGGGGGGAGCATGAACACTGAAGCTTTCTTT.

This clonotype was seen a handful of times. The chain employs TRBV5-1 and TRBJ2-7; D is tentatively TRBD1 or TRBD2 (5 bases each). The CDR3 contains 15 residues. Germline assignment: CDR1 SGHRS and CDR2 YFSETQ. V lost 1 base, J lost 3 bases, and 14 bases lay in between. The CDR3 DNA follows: TGCGCCAGCAGCTTGCCAGATCCGGGACGCTACGAGCAGTACTTC. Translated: CASSLPDPGRYEQYF.

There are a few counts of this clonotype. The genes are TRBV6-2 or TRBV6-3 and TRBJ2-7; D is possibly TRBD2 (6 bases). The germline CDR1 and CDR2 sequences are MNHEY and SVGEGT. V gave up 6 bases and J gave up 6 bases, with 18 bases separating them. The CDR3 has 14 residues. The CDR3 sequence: CASSKAGPLSEQYF. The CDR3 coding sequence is TGTGCCAGCAGCAAGGCGGGACCGCTTAGCGAGCAGTACTTC.

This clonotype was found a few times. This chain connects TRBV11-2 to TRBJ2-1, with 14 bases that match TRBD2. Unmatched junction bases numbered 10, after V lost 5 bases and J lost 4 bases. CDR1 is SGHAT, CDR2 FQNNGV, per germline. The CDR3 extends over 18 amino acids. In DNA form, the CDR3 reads TGTGCCAGCAGCACCGGGACTAGCGGGGGTGGGAGTTACAATGAGCAGTTCTTC. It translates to CASSTGTSGGGSYNEQFF. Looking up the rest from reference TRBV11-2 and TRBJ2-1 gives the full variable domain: EAGVAQSPRYKIIEKRQSVAFWCNPISGHATLYWYQQILGQGPKLLIQFQNNGVVDDSQLPKDRFSAERLKGVDSTLKIQPAKLEDSAVYLCASSTGTSGGGSYNEQFFGPGTRLTVL.

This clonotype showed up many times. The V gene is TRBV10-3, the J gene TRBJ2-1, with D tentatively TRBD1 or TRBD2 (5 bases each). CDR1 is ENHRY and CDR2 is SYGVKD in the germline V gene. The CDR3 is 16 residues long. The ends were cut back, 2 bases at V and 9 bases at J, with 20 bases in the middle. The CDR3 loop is CAISEVRGTTIAEQFF. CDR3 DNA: TGTGCCATCAGTGAGGTTCGGGGCACTACGATTGCTGAGCAGTTCTTC.

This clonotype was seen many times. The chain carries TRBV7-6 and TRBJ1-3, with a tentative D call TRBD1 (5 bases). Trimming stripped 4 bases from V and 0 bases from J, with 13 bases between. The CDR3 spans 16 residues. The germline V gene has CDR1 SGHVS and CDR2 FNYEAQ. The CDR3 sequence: CASSYRDSSSGNTIYF. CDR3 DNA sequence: TGTGCCAGCAGCTACCGGGACTCAAGCTCTGGAAACACCATATATTTT.

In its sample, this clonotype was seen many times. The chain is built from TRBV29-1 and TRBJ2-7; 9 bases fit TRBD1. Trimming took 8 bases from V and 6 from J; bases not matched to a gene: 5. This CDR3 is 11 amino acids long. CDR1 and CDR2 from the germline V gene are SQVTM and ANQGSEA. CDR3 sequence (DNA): TGCAGCTCCTGGACAGGGGCCGAGCAGTACTTC. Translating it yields CSSWTGAEQYF.

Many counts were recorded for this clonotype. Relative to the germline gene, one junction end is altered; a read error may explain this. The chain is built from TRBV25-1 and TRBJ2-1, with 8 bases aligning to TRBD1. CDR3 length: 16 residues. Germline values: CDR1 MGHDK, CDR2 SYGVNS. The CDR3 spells CASSEYLPGGYDEQFF. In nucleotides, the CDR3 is TGTGCCAGCAGTGAATATTTGCCAGGGGGCTACGATGAGCAGTTCTTC.

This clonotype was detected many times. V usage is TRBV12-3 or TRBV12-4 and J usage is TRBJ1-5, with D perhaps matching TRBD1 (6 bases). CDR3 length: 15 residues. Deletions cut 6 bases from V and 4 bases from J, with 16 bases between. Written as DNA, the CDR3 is TGTGCCAGCAGCCCTAGTGGGCAGGGGAATCAGCCCCAGCATTTT. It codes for CASSPSGQGNQPQHF.